The rows below give T cell receptor beta chains drawn from one sample of a study of CD8+CD57+ T cells in acquired aplastic anemia. TCRdb used MiXCR to reprocess the reads, holding one entry per CDR3 protein. Among some 200,000 distinct CDR3 sequences, over 40% were seen once, and the ten largest hold about 1.7%. Sequenced material: sorted CD4+, CD8+, or CD8+CD57+ T cells (not recorded which) from PBMCs. These receptors came from a human donor with aplastic anemia. Each CDR3 is given with its conserved first and last residue. The order of the fields is D gene, clone size, V gene, J gene, CDR3 protein. A D gene is named only where the DNA matches it firmly. Expanded clones are given a class, and other clones once, few, many or no size at all.

D: NA; size: NA; V: TRBV24-1; J: TRBJ1-2; CDR3: CATSDWDYTDGYTF
D: NA; size: many; V: TRBV4-1; J: TRBJ2-7; CDR3: CASSHGFRDNGEQYF
D: TRBD2; size: few; V: TRBV10-3; J: TRBJ2-7; CDR3: CAIASGLAYEQYF
D: NA; size: NA; V: TRBV25-1; J: TRBJ1-2; CDR3: CASSEGSGYGYTF
D: NA; size: NA; V: TRBV10-3; J: TRBJ2-5; CDR3: CAISERTRDLQETQYF
D: NA; size: NA; V: TRBV12-5; J: TRBJ2-5; CDR3: CASGLNGWKTQYF
D: NA; size: NA; V: TRBV9; J: TRBJ2-7; CDR3: CVSSPRTGGGELYF
D: NA; size: few; V: TRBV7-8; J: TRBJ2-7; CDR3: CASSPPRGEQYF
D: NA; size: NA; V: TRBV7-9; J: TRBJ1-2; CDR3: CASRDTGVPGYTF
D: NA; size: many; V: TRBV7-2; J: TRBJ1-1; CDR3: CASSLARQNTEAFF
D: NA; size: few; V: TRBV7-9; J: TRBJ1-1; CDR3: CASSSGLTEAFF
D: NA; size: many; V: TRBV6-1; J: TRBJ1-1; CDR3: CASSWNTEAFF
D: TRBD1; size: many; V: TRBV10-3; J: TRBJ1-2; CDR3: CAISEVQGAGGYTF
D: NA; size: once; V: TRBV30; J: TRBJ2-5; CDR3: CAGGGSLGGTQYF
D: NA; size: many; V: TRBV6-1; J: TRBJ1-2; CDR3: CASSDMAARYTF
D: TRBD1; size: many; V: TRBV2; J: TRBJ2-1; CDR3: CASSRQDRGLHNEQFF
D: NA; size: NA; V: TRBV7-9; J: NA; CDR3: CAANGQALYNEQFF
D: NA; size: many; V: TRBV6-5; J: TRBJ1-2; CDR3: CASSYNSAFRGYTF